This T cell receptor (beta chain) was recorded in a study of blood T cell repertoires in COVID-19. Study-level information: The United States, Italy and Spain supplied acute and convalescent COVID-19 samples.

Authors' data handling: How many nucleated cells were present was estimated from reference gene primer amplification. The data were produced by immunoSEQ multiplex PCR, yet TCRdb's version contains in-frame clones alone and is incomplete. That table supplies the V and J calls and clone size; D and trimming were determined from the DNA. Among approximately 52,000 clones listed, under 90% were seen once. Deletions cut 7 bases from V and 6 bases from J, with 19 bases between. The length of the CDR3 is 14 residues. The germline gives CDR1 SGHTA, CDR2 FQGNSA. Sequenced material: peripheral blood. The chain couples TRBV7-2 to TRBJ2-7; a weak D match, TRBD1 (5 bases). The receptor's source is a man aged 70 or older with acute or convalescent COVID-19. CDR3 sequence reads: CASIREPGYGEQYF. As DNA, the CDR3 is TGTGCCAGCATTAGGGAACCAGGGTACGGCGAGCAGTACTTC.